This entry is about one TCR beta chain. The sample originates from a study of blood T cell repertoires in COVID-19. Study background: Specimens from acute and convalescent COVID-19 originated in the United States, Italy and Spain. T cells, B-cell-depleted T cells, or PBMCs supplied cDNA or gDNA.

Authors' processing steps: Amplification of reference gene primers was used by the study to estimate nucleated cell counts. TCRdb keeps only in-frame clones here, not all; method: immunoSEQ multiplex PCR. V, J and clone size were drawn from that table, and D and trimming were deduced from the DNA. The table records 400,000 to 450,000 clones, 75% to 90% of them present only once. This CDR3 comprises 14 residues. V lost 5 bases, J lost 4 bases, and 15 bases lay in between. Germline CDR1 and CDR2: MNHEY and SVGAGI. The sequenced sample consisted of peripheral blood. The TCR originated in a woman under 40 with active or convalescent COVID-19. V and J are TRBV6-5 and TRBJ2-7, with D uncertain. In DNA form, the CDR3 reads TGTGCCAGCAGTCGACCGCTAGTGATGTACGAGCAGTACTTC. This gives the protein CASSRPLVMYEQYF.